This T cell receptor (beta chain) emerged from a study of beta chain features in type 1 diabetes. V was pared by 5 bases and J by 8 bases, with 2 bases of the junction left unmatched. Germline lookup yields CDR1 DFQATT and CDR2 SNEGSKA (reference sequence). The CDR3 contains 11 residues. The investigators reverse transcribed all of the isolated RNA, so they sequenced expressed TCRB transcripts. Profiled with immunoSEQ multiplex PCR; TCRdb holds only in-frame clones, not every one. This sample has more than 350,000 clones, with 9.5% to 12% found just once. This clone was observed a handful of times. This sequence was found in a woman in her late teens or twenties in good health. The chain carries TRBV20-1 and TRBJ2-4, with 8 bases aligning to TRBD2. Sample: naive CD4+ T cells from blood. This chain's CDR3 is CSASSGYIQYF. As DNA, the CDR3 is TGCAGTGCTTCTAGCGGGTACATTCAGTACTTC.